The rows below give T cell receptor beta chains drawn from one sample of a study of blood T cell repertoires in COVID-19. Profiling relied on immunoSEQ multiplex PCR, and the TCRdb table lists in-frame clones only, not all of them. Among 150,000 to 190,000 clones listed, over 75% were seen once. Sequencing used peripheral blood. These receptors all come from a woman aged 40 to 50 with acute or convalescent COVID-19. CDR3s include the opening cysteine and the closing phenylalanine or tryptophan. The order of the fields is V gene, D gene, J gene, clone size, CDR3 DNA, CDR3 protein. The D gene is left open where the match is weak. The size of a clone is reported for some rows only, either as once, few or many, or as a class for expanded clones.

TRBV5-1	TRBD1	TRBJ1-6	.	TGCGCCAGCAGCTTCTATCCGGACAGGGGGTTGATCAATTCACCCCTCCACTTT	CASSFYPDRGLINSPLHF
TRBV5-1	.	TRBJ2-1	.	TGCGCCAGCAGCTTGGATGGGGGGTTTTCCTACAATGAGCAGTTCTTC	CASSLDGGFSYNEQFF
TRBV27	TRBD2	TRBJ2-3	.	TGTGCCAGCAGTGGAGCGGGAGGCGGCACAGATACGCAGTATTTT	CASSGAGGGTDTQYF
TRBV12-5	.	TRBJ1-3	.	TGTGCTAGTGGTTTGGTACTTGGAAACACCATATATTTT	CASGLVLGNTIYF
TRBV2	.	TRBJ1-1	few	TGTGCCAGCTTGGACAGACCGAACACTGAAGCTTTCTTT	CASLDRPNTEAFF
TRBV28	.	TRBJ1-5	.	TGTGCCAGCAGTACCACAGGGTCGGTTCAGCCCCAGCATTTT	CASSTTGSVQPQHF
TRBV7-9	.	TRBJ2-7	few	TGTGCCAGCAGCTTAGGGACTTTTTCCGAGCAGTACTTC	CASSLGTFSEQYF
TRBV4-2	TRBD2	TRBJ2-3	.	TGTGCCAGCAGCCAAGATCTTGGACTAGCGGGAGGCGACACAGATACGCAGTATTTT	CASSQDLGLAGGDTDTQYF
TRBV12-5	.	TRBJ2-2	.	TGTGCTAGTGGTTTGGCGGGGTTTGACACCGGGGAGCTGTTTTTT	CASGLAGFDTGELFF
TRBV12-3/TRBV12-4	.	TRBJ1-5	.	TGTGCCAGCAGTTTGAGGGGGGGTCAGCCCCAGCATTTT	CASSLRGGQPQHF
TRBV3-1/TRBV3-2	TRBD1	TRBJ1-2	once	TGTGCCAGCAGCCAAGGGACAGGGATTGGCTACACCTTC	CASSQGTGIGYTF
TRBV3-1/TRBV3-2	TRBD1	TRBJ2-7	.	TGTGCCAGCAGCCAAGCAGGGGGCGCGGGTGAGCAGTACTTC	CASSQAGGAGEQYF
TRBV11-1	.	TRBJ1-6	.	TGTGCCAGCAGCCTAGCCGGCGCAGGAACTAATTCACCCCTCCACTTT	CASSLAGAGTNSPLHF
TRBV2	.	TRBJ1-4	.	TGTGCCAGCAGTGGGGGCTACGGAGAAAAACTGTTTTTT	CASSGGYGEKLFF
TRBV5-4	TRBD1	TRBJ2-3	.	TGTGCCAGCAAAGAGCCGGGACAGTTTGTGCCCACAGATACGCAGTATTTT	CASKEPGQFVPTDTQYF
TRBV6-1	.	TRBJ2-7	.	TGTGCCAGCAGTGAGGATGGGGCCCGCTACGAGCAGTACTTC	CASSEDGARYEQYF
TRBV4-1	.	TRBJ2-1	.	TGCGCCAGCAGCCAAGTTTTAGAAAGGAGGTCCTACAATGAGCAGTTCTTC	CASSQVLERRSYNEQFF
TRBV3-1/TRBV3-2	.	TRBJ1-3	.	TGTGCCAGCAGCCGAGCGGGTTCTGGAAACACCATATATTTT	CASSRAGSGNTIYF
TRBV6-1	.	TRBJ1-5	.	TGTGCCAGCAGTGAAAAAGGGGTTGGACAGCCCCAGCATTTT	CASSEKGVGQPQHF
TRBV19	TRBD2	TRBJ2-5	.	TGTGCCAGTAGTATCTCCGGGGACTATGAGGCCCAGTACTTC	CASSISGDYEAQYF
TRBV9	TRBD1	TRBJ2-3	.	TGTGCCAGCAGTGGGGACAGACGTAGCACAGATACGCAGTATTTT	CASSGDRRSTDTQYF
TRBV19	.	TRBJ2-3	.	TGTGCCAGTAGTATAGACCCCCCTTACAGGGTTGGGGCAGATACGCAGTATTTT	CASSIDPPYRVGADTQYF
TRBV5-4	.	TRBJ1-6	once	TGTGCCAGCAGCTTGCCTGTCGGGGGGTATAATTCACCCCTCCACTTT	CASSLPVGGYNSPLHF
TRBV9	.	TRBJ2-1	.	TGTGCCAGCAGCGTAGATGAGCCAAATTCCCATGAGCAGTTCTTC	CASSVDEPNSHEQFF
TRBV5-4	TRBD2	TRBJ2-2	.	TGTGCCAGCAGCTTGGAAGCGGGGGGATCCGGGGAGCTGTTTTTT	CASSLEAGGSGELFF
TRBV2	TRBD1	TRBJ1-5	.	TGTGCCAGCAGTGGGGGGACAGGGGGCGCGTCTCAGCCCCAGCATTTT	CASSGGTGGASQPQHF
TRBV9	.	TRBJ2-3	.	TGTGCCAGCAGCCCTGAGGGGACTCCTGACACAGATACGCAGTATTTT	CASSPEGTPDTDTQYF
TRBV5-4	TRBD1	TRBJ2-5	.	TGTGCCAGCAGCCCTCGGACAGGGGGCACCCAAGAGACCCAGTACTTC	CASSPRTGGTQETQYF
TRBV15	TRBD1	TRBJ1-1	.	TGTGCCACCAGCAGAGAACAGGGGATGAACACTGAAGCTTTCTTT	CATSREQGMNTEAFF
TRBV18	TRBD1	TRBJ1-1	.	TGTGCCAGCTCACCCGGGACAGACAAAATGATGAACACTGAAGCTTTCTTT	CASSPGTDKMMNTEAFF
TRBV30	TRBD1	TRBJ1-4	.	TGTGCCTGGAGTGCCGGGACAGGGGTATGGGAAAAACTGTTTTTT	CAWSAGTGVWEKLFF
TRBV9	TRBD1	TRBJ1-4	.	TGTGCCAGCAGCGTAAGACAGGGCGATGGAGAAAAACTGTTTTTT	CASSVRQGDGEKLFF
TRBV11-2	TRBD2	TRBJ2-3	.	TGTGCCAGCAGCTTAGATACGCTAGCGGGAGTAGCCGATACGCAGTATTTT	CASSLDTLAGVADTQYF
TRBV6-4	TRBD2	TRBJ2-3	.	TGTGCCAGCAGTGTCCGATCTAGCGGCCTGATCACAGATACGCAGTATTTT	CASSVRSSGLITDTQYF
TRBV7-9	TRBD1	TRBJ1-2	.	TGTGCCAGCAGCTTAGCCGGGTTGGGACAGGGGGCTGGCTACACCTTC	CASSLAGLGQGAGYTF
TRBV2	TRBD1	TRBJ2-2	.	TGTGCCACGAGGACAGGGTTGAACACCGGGGAGCTGTTTTTT	CATRTGLNTGELFF
TRBV24-1	TRBD1	TRBJ2-3	.	TGTGCCACCAGTGATCAGCAGAGGGGGCCCTCGCAGTATTTT	CATSDQQRGPSQYF
TRBV12-1	.	TRBJ1-4	.	TGTGCCATAACAGGATCCTTTTTT	CAITGSFF
TRBV7-2	TRBD2	TRBJ2-1	.	TGTGCCAGCAGCTTAGGACGACTAGCGGGAGGGGGCCACAATGAGCAGTTCTTC	CASSLGRLAGGGHNEQFF
TRBV7-3	TRBD1	TRBJ2-3	.	TGTGCCAGCAGCCCGGGGACAGCCACAGATACGCAGTATTTT	CASSPGTATDTQYF
TRBV9	.	TRBJ1-6	.	TGTGCCAGCAGCGTAGGGGGGGGCCAAAATTCACCCCTCCACTTT	CASSVGGGQNSPLHF
TRBV6-5	.	TRBJ1-5	.	TGTGCCAGCAGTAATAGACAATCCGGCAATCAGCCCCAGCATTTT	CASSNRQSGNQPQHF
TRBV10-2	TRBD2	TRBJ2-1	.	TGCGCCAGCAGGGTTGAAAAAAGCGGGGGCTCAAACAATGAGCAGTTCTTC	CASRVEKSGGSNNEQFF
TRBV7-2	TRBD1	TRBJ2-4	.	TGTGCCAGCAGCGCCCGGGACAGTGTTCTAGCCAAAAACATTCAGTACTTC	CASSARDSVLAKNIQYF
TRBV7-7	TRBD2	TRBJ2-2	.	TGTGCTAGCAGCTCCGGGACTAGCGGGAGGGCCACCGGGGAGCTGTTTTTT	CASSSGTSGRATGELFF
TRBV3-1/TRBV3-2	TRBD2	TRBJ2-7	.	TGTGCCAGCAGGTATAGCGGGAGCTACGAGCAGTACTTC	CASRYSGSYEQYF